Shown below are 14 T cell receptor beta chains from a single sample sequenced in a study of technical replicates of blood from several donors. Profiled with immunoSEQ multiplex PCR; TCRdb holds only in-frame clones, not every one. Among approximately 81,000 clones, roughly 77% were seen once, and the ten largest hold approximately 4%. What was sequenced was PBMCs. Source of these receptors: a human donor in good health. Some clones in this sample may be carry-over from other donors' samples.

The V and J genes are TRBV2 and TRBJ2-1; 11 bases fit TRBD2. Germline values: CDR1 SNHLY, CDR2 FYNNEI. V trimming: 5 bases; J trimming: 7 bases; junction bases outside the gene matches: 7. This CDR3 is built from 15 residues. The CDR3 is CASSLQLAGENEQFF. The CDR3 bases are TGTGCCAGCAGTCTACAACTAGCGGGGGAGAATGAGCAGTTCTTC.

V is TRBV20-1 and J is TRBJ2-1; D might be TRBD2 (5 bases). Deletions cut 7 bases from V and 6 bases from J, with 10 bases between. Germline V CDR1 and CDR2: DFQATT, SNEGSKA (reference sequence). The CDR3 loop spans 11 amino acids. The CDR3 region has the DNA TGCAGTGTCCTAGCTTCCAATGAGCAGTTCTTC. Its protein is CSVLASNEQFF.

V usage is TRBV5-1 and J usage is TRBJ2-6, with 8 positions matching TRBD1. Germline CDR1 reads SGHRS; CDR2 reads YFSETQ. With 1 base clipped from V and 17 bases from J, the junction kept 14 bases outside the gene matches. The CDR3 contains 15 residues. CDR3 nucleotide sequence: TGCGCCAGCAGCTTGAGCGGAGGACAGGGCAGTCTCTTGACTTTC. Its protein product is CASSLSGGQGSLLTF.

The rearrangement joins TRBV6-6 to TRBJ2-1; TRBD2 matches at 9 bases. This CDR3 comprises 16 residues. V was clipped by 0 bases and J by 3 bases; unmatched bases: 3. Germline values: CDR1 MNHNY, CDR2 SVGAGI (reference sequence). CDR3 in amino acids: CASSYSGGGDYNEQFF. The DNA of the CDR3 is TGTGCCAGCAGTTACTCGGGCGGGGGGGACTACAATGAGCAGTTCTTC.

The J gene is TRBJ1-1, the V gene TRBV29-1; 10 positions match TRBD1. This CDR3 has 13 residues. Germline V gives CDR1 SQVTM, CDR2 ANQGSEA. Unmatched junction bases numbered 6, after V lost 7 bases and J lost 4 bases. CDR3 protein: CSADRGPSTEAFF. DNA for the CDR3: TGCAGCGCTGACAGGGGGCCGAGCACTGAAGCTTTCTTT.

This rearrangement joins TRBV4-2 to TRBJ2-7; weak D call: TRBD1 (5 bases). The CDR3 has 14 residues. V lost 1 base and J lost 3, with 10 bases in between. Germline V gene lookup returns CDR1 LGHNA and CDR2 YNFKEQ. The CDR3 region has the DNA TGTGCCAGCAGCCAAGGCGAGACAGACTACGAGCAGTACTTC. This encodes CASSQGETDYEQYF.

This clone has a single count. The chain uses TRBV27 and TRBJ2-5, with 9 bases fitting TRBD1. Matching the DNA end better, TRBJ2-7 makes the J call doubtful. The CDR3 consists of 12 residues. Per the germline V gene, CDR1 is MNHEY and CDR2 is SMNVEV (reference sequence). The CDR3 loop is CASRDRGHEQYF. CDR3 sequence (DNA): TGTGCCAGCAGGGACAGGGGACACGAGCAGTACTTC.

The genes are TRBV7-2 and TRBJ2-3; tentatively, D is TRBD2 (6 bases). The CDR3 consists of 18 residues. V lost 5 bases, J lost 3 bases, and 24 bases lay in between. CDR1 and CDR2 from the germline V gene are SGHTA and FQGNSA. This CDR3 reads CASSLTPLTRAATDTQYF. The CDR3 coding sequence is TGTGCCAGCAGCCTAACCCCTCTGACTAGGGCAGCAACAGATACGCAGTATTTT.

The chain has TRBV4-2 and TRBJ2-3, with 7 bases identical to TRBD1. The CDR3 has 15 amino acids. Germline CDR1 reads LGHNA; CDR2 reads YNFKEQ. Germline trimming cut 2 bases from V and 1 base from J; bases unmatched to any gene: 3. DNA for the CDR3: TGTGCCAGCAGCCAAAATCAGGGGGGCACAGATACGCAGTATTTT. Its translation: CASSQNQGGTDTQYF.

This chain uses TRBV29-1 with TRBJ1-1; TRBD1 matches 7 bases. The V segment lost 7 bases and the J segment 1 base; nucleotides outside the gene matches: 9. Germline V gives CDR1 SQVTM, CDR2 ANQGSEA. This CDR3 region has 14 residues. The CDR3 is CSAISGTENTEAFF. As DNA, the CDR3 is TGCAGCGCAATTTCCGGGACAGAGAACACTGAAGCTTTCTTT.

V usage is TRBV30 and J usage is TRBJ1-1, with 8 nucleotides matching TRBD1. The CDR3 is 12 amino acids. Unmatched junction bases numbered 3, after V lost 0 bases and J lost 9 bases. Germline-derived CDR1 and CDR2 are GTSNPN and SVGIG (reference sequence). The CDR3 spells CAWSVPGGKAFF. CDR3 nucleotide sequence: TGTGCCTGGAGTGTACCAGGGGGCAAAGCTTTCTTT.

The chain joins TRBV5-1 to TRBJ1-1; D may be TRBD1 (5 bases). Germline assignment: CDR1 SGHRS and CDR2 YFSETQ. The CDR3 extends over 13 amino acids. V lost 2 bases and J 4 bases, leaving 9 bases between the germline ends. CDR3 sequence: CASSLGGVTEAFF. In DNA, the CDR3 is TGCGCCAGCAGCTTAGGAGGGGTCACTGAAGCTTTCTTT.

J is TRBJ2-6 and V is TRBV2; weak D call: TRBD2 (6 bases). The CDR3 contains 14 residues. Germline lookup yields CDR1 SNHLY and CDR2 FYNNEI. V gave up 8 bases and J gave up 2 bases, with 10 bases separating them. CDR3 bases: TGTGCCAGCGTTACGGGAGCTGGGGCCAACGTCCTGACTTTC. Translation gives CASVTGAGANVLTF.

The V and J genes are TRBV6-6 and TRBJ1-4; D uncertain. The germline gives CDR1 MNHNY, CDR2 SVGAGI (reference sequence). The length of the CDR3 is 13 residues. The ends were cut back, 2 bases at V and 5 bases at J, with 6 bases in the middle. CDR3 DNA sequence: TGTGCCAGCAGTTACGTAGAGAATGAAAAACTGTTTTTT. As protein: CASSYVENEKLFF.